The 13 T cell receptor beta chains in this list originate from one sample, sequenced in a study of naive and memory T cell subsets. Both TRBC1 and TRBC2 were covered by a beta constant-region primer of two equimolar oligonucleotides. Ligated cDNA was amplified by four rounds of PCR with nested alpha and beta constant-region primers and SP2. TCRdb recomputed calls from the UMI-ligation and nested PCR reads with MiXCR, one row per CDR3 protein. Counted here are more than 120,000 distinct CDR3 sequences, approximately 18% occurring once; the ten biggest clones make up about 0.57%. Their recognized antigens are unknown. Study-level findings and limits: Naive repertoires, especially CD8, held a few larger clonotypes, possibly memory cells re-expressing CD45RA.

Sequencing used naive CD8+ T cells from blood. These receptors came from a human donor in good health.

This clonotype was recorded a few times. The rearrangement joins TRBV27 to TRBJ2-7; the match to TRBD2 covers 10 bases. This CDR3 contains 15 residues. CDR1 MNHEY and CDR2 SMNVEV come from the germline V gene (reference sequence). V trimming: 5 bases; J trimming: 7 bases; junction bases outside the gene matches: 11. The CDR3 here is CASSIWSGRAGEQYF. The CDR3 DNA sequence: TGTGCCAGCAGTATCTGGAGCGGGAGGGCCGGGGAGCAGTACTTC.

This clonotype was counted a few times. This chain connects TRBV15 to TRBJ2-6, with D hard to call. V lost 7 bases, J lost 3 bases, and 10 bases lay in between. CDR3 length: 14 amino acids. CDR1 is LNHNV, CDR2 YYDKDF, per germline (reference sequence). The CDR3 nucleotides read TGTGCCACCAATACACTGGATGGGGCCAACGTCCTGACTTTC. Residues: CATNTLDGANVLTF.

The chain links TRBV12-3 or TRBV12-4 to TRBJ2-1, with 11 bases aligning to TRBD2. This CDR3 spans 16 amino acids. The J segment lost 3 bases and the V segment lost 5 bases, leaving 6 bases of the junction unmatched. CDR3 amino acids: CASSPNSGGDYNEQFF. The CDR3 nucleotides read TGTGCCAGCAGTCCTAATAGCGGGGGGGACTACAATGAGCAGTTCTTC.

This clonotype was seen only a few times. CDR3 protein: CASRDPTTYNEQFF. The CDR3 nucleotides are TGTGCCAGCCGGGACCCTACTACCTACAATGAGCAGTTCTTC. The chain uses TRBV28 and TRBJ2-1; D tentatively fits TRBD1 or TRBD2 (5 bases each). Germline V CDR1 and CDR2: MDHEN, SYDVKM. The CDR3 has 14 residues. V shed 8 bases and J shed 2 bases, with 13 bases lying between them.

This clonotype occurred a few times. In nucleotides, the CDR3 is TGCAGTGCTCCCGGGCGGTACAATGAGCAGTTCTTC. Amino acid sequence: CSAPGRYNEQFF. The rearrangement uses TRBV20-1 and TRBJ2-1; no definite D call. V lost 5 bases and J 4 bases, leaving 9 bases between the germline ends. Germline CDR1 is DFQATT and CDR2 is SNEGSKA (reference sequence). The CDR3 totals 12 residues.

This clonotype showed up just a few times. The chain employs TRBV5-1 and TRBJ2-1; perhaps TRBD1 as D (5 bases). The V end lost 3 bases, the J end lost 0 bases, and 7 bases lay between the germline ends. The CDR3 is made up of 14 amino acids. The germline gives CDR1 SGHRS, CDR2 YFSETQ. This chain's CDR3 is CASSYRSSYNEQFF. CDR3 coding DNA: TGCGCCAGCAGCTACAGGAGCTCCTACAATGAGCAGTTCTTC.

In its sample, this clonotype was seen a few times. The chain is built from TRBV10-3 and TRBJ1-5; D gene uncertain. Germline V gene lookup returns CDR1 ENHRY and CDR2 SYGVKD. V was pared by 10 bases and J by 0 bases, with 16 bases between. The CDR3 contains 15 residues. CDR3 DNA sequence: TGTGCCACCGCTGCCGGCGACTATAGCAATCAGCCCCAGCATTTT. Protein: CATAAGDYSNQPQHF.

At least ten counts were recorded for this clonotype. For the CDR3, the DNA is TGTGCCAGCAGTTTAACGGTATATAGAGAATCCGGGCTGAACACTGAAGCTTTCTTT. This sequence encodes CASSLTVYRESGLNTEAFF. The chain joins TRBV27 to TRBJ1-1; D not resolved. V lost 2 bases and J 0 bases, leaving 22 bases between the germline ends. The germline V gene encodes CDR1 MNHEY and CDR2 SMNVEV (reference sequence). CDR3 length equals 19 residues.

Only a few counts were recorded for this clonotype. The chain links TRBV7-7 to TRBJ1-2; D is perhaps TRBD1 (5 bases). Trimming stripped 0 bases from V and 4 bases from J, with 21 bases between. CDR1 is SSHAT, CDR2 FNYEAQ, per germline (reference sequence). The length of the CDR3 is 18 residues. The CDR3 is CASSLAPLGPAASYGYTF. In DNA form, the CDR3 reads TGTGCCAGCAGCTTAGCCCCCCTGGGGCCGGCGGCTAGCTATGGCTACACCTTC.

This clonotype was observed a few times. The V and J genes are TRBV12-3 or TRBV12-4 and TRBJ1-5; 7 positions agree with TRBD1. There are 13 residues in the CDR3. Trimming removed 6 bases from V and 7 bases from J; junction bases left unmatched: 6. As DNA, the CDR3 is TGTGCCAGCAGCCGACAGGGCGAACAGCCCCAGCATTTT. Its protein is CASSRQGEQPQHF.

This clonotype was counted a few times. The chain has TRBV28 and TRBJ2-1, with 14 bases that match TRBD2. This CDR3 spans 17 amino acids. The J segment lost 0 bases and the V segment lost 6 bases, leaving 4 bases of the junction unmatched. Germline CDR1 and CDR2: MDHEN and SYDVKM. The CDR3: CASSPGTSGSSYNEQFF. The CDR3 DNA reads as TGTGCCAGCAGCCCAGGGACTAGCGGGAGCTCCTACAATGAGCAGTTCTTC.

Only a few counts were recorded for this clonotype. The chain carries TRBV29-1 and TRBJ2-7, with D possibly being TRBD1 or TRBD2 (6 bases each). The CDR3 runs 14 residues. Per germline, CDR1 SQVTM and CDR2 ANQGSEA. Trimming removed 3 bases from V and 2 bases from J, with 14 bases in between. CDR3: CSVELADRTYEQYF. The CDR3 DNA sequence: TGCAGCGTTGAGTTAGCGGACAGAACCTACGAGCAGTACTTC.

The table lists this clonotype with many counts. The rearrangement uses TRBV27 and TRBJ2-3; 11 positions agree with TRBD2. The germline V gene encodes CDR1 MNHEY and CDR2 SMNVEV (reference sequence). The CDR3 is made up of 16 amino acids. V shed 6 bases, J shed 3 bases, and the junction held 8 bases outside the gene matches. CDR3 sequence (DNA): TGTGCCAGCAGCACCGGGACTAGCGGCCTTACAGATACGCAGTATTTT. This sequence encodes CASSTGTSGLTDTQYF.